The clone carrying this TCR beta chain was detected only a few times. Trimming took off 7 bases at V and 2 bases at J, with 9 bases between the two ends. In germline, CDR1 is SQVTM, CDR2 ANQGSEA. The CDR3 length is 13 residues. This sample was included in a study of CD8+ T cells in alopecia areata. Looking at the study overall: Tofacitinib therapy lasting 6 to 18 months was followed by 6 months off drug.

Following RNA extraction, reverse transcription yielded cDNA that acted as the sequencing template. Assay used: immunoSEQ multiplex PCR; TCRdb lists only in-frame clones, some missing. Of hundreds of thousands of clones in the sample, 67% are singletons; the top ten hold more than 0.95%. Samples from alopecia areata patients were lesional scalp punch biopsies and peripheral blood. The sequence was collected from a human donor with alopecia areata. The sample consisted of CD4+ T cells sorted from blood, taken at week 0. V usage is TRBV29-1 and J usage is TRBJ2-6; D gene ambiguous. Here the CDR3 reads CSAVDPGANVLTF. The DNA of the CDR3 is TGCAGCGCAGTGGATCCTGGGGCCAACGTCCTGACTTTC.